These 6 T cell receptor beta chains share one sample of origin, sequenced in a study of blood T cells in healthy people across ages. With a J-beta primer mix and a sample-barcoded 5' primer, a second PCR ran about 6 to 11 cycles. TCRdb re-derived calls from the 5' RACE reads in MiXCR, one entry per CDR3 protein. Found here are about a million distinct CDR3 sequences, roughly 51% of them singletons; the top ten hold about a fifth. The sample consisted of blood. These receptors were taken from a woman in her fifties or sixties in good health.

V gene TRBV12-3 or TRBV12-4 combines with J gene TRBJ2-5; D call uncertain. V lost 5 bases, J lost 7 bases, and 8 bases lay in between. The CDR3 contains 11 residues. CDR3 sequence: CASSLRLTQYF. The DNA of the CDR3 is TGTGCCAGCAGTCTTAGGCTGACCCAGTACTTC.

This chain links TRBV4-2 with TRBJ2-4; 10 bases line up with TRBD2. The assigned J gene may be wrong: the sequence end matches TRBJ2-7 better. Germline CDR1 LGHNA, CDR2 YNFKEQ. The CDR3 has 16 residues. The CDR3 protein is CASSQDASGGPYEQYF. CDR3 coding DNA: TGTGCCAGCAGCCAAGACGCTAGCGGGGGCCCCTACGAGCAGTACTTC.

This clonotype was picked up a small number of times. The V gene is TRBV7-2, the J gene TRBJ2-7, with 9 bases lining up with TRBD2. Germline lookup yields CDR1 SGHTA and CDR2 FQGNSA. Germline trimming cut 7 bases from V and 2 bases from J; bases unmatched to any gene: 6. CDR3 size: 14 residues. This CDR3 reads CASKPLAGPYEQYF. The CDR3 DNA is TGTGCCAGCAAGCCCCTAGCGGGACCCTACGAGCAGTACTTC.

This clonotype occurred once. This sequence joins TRBV7-9 and TRBJ2-3; TRBD1 matches at 8 bases. The CDR3 length is 19 residues. From germline, CDR1 is SEHNR and CDR2 FQNEAQ (reference sequence). Germline trimming cut 0 bases from V and 4 bases from J; bases unmatched to any gene: 15. The CDR3, as DNA: TGTGCCAGCAGCTTAGCGATGATGTGGGGGACAGGTAGCGCAGATACGCAGTATTTT. Translating it yields CASSLAMMWGTGSADTQYF.

The chain employs TRBV29-1 and TRBJ2-7, with D hard to call. The CDR3 is made up of 12 amino acids. Per germline, CDR1 SQVTM and CDR2 ANQGSEA. Trimming cost V 3 bases and J 0 bases, with 6 bases left between them. The CDR3 sequence: CSVEAASYEQYF. The CDR3 DNA reads TGCAGCGTTGAGGCAGCCTCCTACGAGCAGTACTTC.

Concerning this clonotype itself: An end of the junction does not agree with germline; a read error may underlie this. The chain is built from TRBV28 and TRBJ2-5, with D tentatively TRBD1 or TRBD2 (5 bases each). From germline, CDR1 is MDHEN and CDR2 SYDVKM. CDR3 size: 15 residues. The CDR3 protein is CASRLGVGGQEAQYF. CDR3 bases: TGTGCCAGCAGACTAGGGGTGGGCGGGCAAGAGGCCCAGTACTTC.